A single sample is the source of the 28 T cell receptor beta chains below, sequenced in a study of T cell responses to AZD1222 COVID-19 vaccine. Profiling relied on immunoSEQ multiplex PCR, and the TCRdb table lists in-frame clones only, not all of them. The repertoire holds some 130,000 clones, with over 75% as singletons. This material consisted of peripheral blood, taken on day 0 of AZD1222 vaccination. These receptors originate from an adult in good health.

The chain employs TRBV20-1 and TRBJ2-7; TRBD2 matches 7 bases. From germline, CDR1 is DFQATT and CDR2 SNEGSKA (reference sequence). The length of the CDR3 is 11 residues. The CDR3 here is CNVRGGYEQYF. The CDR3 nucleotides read TGCAATGTTAGGGGAGGGTACGAGCAGTACTTC.

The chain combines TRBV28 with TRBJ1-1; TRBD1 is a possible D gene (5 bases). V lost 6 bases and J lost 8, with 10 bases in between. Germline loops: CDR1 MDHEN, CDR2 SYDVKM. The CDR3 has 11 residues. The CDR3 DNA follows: TGTGCCAGCAGCCTGGGACGGGAAGCTTTCTTT. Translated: CASSLGREAFF.

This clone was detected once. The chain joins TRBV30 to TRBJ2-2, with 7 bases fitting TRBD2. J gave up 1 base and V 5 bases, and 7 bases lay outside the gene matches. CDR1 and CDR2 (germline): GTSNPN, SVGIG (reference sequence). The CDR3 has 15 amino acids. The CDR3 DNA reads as TGTGCCTGGCAGGTTGGCGGGGGGAACACCGGGGAGCTGTTTTTT. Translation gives CAWQVGGGNTGELFF.

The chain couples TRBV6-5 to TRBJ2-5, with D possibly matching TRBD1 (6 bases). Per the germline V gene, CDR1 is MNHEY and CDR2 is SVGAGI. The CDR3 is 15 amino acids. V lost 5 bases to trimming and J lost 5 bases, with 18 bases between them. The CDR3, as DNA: TGTGCCAGCAGTCCCCGACAGGCGAGGGTGGAGACCCAGTACTTC. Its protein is CASSPRQARVETQYF.

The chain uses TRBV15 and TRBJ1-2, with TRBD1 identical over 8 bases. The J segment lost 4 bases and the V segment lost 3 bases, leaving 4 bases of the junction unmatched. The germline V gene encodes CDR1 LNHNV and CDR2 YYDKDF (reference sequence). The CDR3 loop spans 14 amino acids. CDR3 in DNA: TGTGCCACCAGCAGCGGACAGGGCGCCTATGGCTACACCTTC. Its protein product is CATSSGQGAYGYTF.

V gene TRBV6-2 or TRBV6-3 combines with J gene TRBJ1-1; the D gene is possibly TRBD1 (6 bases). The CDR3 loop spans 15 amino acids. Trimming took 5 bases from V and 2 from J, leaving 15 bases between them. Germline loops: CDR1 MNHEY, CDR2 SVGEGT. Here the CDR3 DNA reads TGTGCCAGCAGTCAGACAATGACAGGTAACACTGAAGCTTTCTTT. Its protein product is CASSQTMTGNTEAFF.

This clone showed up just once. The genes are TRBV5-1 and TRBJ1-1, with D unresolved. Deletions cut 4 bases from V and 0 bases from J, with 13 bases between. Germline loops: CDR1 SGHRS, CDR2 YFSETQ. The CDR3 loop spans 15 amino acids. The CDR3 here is CASSPSVFMNTEAFF. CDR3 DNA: TGCGCCAGCAGCCCCTCCGTATTCATGAACACTGAAGCTTTCTTT.

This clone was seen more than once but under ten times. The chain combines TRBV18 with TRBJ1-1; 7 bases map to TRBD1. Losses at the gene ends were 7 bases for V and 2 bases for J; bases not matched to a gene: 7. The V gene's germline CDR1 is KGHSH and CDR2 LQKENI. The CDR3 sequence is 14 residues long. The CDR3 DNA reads TGTGCCAGCTGGAGGGGACAGATCAACACTGAAGCTTTCTTT. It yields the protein CASWRGQINTEAFF.

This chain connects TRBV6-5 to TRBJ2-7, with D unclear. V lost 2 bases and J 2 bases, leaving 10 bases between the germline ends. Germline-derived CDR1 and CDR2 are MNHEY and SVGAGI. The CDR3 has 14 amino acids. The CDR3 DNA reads TGTGCCAGCAGTTACGGTCCCTATACCTACGAGCAGTACTTC. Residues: CASSYGPYTYEQYF.

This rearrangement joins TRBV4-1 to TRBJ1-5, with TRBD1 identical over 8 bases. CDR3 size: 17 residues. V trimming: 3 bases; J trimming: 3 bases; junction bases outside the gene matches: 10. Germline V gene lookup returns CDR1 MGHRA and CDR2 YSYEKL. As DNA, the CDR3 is TGCGCCAGCAGCCACGGGACAGGATTTTTCGACAATCAGCCCCAGCATTTT. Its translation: CASSHGTGFFDNQPQHF.

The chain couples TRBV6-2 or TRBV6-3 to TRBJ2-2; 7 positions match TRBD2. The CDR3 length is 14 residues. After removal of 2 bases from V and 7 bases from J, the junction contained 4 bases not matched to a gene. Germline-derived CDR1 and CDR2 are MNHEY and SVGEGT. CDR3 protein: CASSYAVAGGELFF. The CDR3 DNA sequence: TGTGCCAGCAGTTACGCGGTAGCGGGCGGGGAGCTGTTTTTT.

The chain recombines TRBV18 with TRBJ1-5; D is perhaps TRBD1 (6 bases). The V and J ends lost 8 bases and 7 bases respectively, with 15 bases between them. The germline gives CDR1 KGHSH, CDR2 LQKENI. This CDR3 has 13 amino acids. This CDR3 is CASVSNRDQPQHF. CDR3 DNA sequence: TGTGCCAGCGTTAGCAACAGGGACCAGCCCCAGCATTTT.

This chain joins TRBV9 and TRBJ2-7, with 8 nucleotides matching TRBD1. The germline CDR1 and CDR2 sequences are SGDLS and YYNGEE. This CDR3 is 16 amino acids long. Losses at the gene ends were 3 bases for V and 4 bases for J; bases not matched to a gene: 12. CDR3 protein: CASSARSGTGPYEQYF. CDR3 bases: TGTGCCAGCAGCGCACGATCCGGGACAGGACCTTACGAGCAGTACTTC.

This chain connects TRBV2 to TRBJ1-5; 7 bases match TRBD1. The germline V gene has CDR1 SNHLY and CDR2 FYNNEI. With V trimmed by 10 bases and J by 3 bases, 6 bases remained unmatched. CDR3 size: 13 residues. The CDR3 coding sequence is TGTGCCACCTCTACAGGGGACAATCAGCCCCAGCATTTT. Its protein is CATSTGDNQPQHF.

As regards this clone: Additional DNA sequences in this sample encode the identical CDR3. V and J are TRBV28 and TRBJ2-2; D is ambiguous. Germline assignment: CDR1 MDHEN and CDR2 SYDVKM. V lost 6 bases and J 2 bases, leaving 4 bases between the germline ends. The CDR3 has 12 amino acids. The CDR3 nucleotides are TGTGCCAGCAGGCTCAACACCGGGGAGCTGTTTTTT. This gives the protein CASRLNTGELFF.

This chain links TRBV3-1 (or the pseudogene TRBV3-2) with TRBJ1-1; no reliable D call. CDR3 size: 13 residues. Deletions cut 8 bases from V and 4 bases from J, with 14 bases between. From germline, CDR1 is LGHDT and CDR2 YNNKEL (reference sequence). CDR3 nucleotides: TGTGCCAGCGGACCGCCAAGGCTCACTGAAGCTTTCTTT. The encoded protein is CASGPPRLTEAFF.

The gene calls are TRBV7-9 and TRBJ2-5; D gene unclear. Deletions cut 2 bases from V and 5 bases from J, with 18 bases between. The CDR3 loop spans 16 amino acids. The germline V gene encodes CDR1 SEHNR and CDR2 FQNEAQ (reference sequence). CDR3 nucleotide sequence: TGTGCCAGCAGCTTAACGCCTGGTGGTAGCTGGGAGACCCAGTACTTC. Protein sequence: CASSLTPGGSWETQYF.

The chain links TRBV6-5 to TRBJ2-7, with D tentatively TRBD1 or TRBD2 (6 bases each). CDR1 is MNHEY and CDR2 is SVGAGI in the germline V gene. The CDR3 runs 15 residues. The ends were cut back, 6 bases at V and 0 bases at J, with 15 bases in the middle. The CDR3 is CASRRGALSSYEQYF. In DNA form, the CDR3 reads TGTGCCAGCAGGAGGGGGGCTTTGAGCTCCTACGAGCAGTACTTC.

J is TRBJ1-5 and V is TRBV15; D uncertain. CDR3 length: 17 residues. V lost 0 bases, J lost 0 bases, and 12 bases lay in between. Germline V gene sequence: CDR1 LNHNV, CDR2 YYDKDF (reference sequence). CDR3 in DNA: TGTGCCACCAGCAGAGATATCTACAGAGATAGCAATCAGCCCCAGCATTTT. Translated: CATSRDIYRDSNQPQHF.

CDR3 sequence (DNA): TGTGCCAGTAGCGAGCTGACCTACGCAAACACTGAAGCTTTCTTT. It encodes CASSELTYANTEAFF. The chain is built from TRBV19 and TRBJ1-1, with D hard to call. V lost 6 bases and J lost 2, with 16 bases in between. The CDR3 is 15 residues long. Germline CDR1 LNHDA, CDR2 SQIVND (reference sequence).

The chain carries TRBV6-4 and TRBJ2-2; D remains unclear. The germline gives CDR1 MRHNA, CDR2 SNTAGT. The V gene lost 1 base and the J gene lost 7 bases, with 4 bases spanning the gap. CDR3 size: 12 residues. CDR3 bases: TGTGCCAGCAGTGACTACGTCGGGGAGCTGTTTTTT. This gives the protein CASSDYVGELFF.

The CDR3 nucleotides are TGTGCCAGCAGTGAGTTATCCTTTAGCAATCAGCCCCAGCATTTT. Protein product: CASSELSFSNQPQHF. The chain joins TRBV2 to TRBJ1-5; D not certain. The ends were cut back, 3 bases at V and 0 bases at J, with 9 bases in the middle. The V gene's germline CDR1 is SNHLY and CDR2 FYNNEI. The CDR3 length is 15 residues.

The CDR3 DNA follows: TGTGCCAGCAGCCTTCGAGATCTAGCGGGGGGACGAACTAATGAGCAGTTCTTC. Translation: CASSLRDLAGGRTNEQFF. The chain carries TRBV7-8 and TRBJ2-1; TRBD2 aligns across 11 bases. Germline-derived CDR1 and CDR2 are SGHVS and FQNEAQ. The CDR3 extends over 18 amino acids. V shed 5 bases and J 7 bases; nucleotides not matched to a gene: 16.

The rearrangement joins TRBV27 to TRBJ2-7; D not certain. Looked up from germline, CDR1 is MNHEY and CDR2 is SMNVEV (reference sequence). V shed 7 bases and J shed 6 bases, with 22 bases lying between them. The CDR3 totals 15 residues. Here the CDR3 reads CASKSEGSGRREQYF. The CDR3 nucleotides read TGTGCCAGCAAAAGTGAAGGGTCTGGGCGGCGCGAGCAGTACTTC.

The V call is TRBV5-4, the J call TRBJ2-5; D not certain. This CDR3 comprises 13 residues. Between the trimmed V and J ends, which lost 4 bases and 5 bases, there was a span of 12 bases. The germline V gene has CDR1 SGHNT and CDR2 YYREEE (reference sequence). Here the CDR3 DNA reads TGTGCCAGCAGCCCGGCCGATTGGGAGACCCAGTACTTC. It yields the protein CASSPADWETQYF.

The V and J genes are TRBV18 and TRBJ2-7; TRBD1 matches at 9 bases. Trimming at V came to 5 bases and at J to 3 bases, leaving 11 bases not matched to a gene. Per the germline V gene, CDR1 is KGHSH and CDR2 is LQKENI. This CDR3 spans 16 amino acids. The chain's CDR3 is CASSTLAGTGNYEQYF. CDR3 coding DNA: TGTGCCAGCTCAACTTTAGCCGGGACAGGGAACTACGAGCAGTACTTC.

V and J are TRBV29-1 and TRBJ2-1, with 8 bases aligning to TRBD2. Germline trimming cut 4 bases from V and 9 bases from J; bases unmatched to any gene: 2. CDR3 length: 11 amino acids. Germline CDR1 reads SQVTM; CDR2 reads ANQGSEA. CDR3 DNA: TGCAGCGTTGGGACTAGCACTGAGCAGTTCTTC. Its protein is CSVGTSTEQFF.

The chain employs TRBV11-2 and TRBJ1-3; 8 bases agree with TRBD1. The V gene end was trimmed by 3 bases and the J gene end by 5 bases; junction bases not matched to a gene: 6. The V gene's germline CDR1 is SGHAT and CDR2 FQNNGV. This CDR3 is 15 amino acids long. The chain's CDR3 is CASSFVRTGRNTIYF. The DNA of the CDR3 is TGTGCCAGCAGCTTTGTCCGGACAGGGAGAAACACCATATATTTT.